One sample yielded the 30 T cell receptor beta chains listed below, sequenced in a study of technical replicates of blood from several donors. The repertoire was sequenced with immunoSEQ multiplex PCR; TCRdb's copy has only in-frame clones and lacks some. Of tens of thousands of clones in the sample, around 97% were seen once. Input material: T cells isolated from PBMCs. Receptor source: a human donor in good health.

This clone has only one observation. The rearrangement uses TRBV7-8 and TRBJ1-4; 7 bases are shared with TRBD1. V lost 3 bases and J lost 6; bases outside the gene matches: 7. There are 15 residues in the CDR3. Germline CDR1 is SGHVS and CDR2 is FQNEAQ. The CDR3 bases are TGTGCCAGCAGCTTGCAGACAGGGTCCTATGAAAAACTGTTTTTT. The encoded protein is CASSLQTGSYEKLFF. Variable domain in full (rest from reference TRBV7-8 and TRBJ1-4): GAGVSQSPRYKVAKRGQDVALRCDPISGHVSLFWYQQALGQGPEFLTYFQNEAQLDKSGLPSDRFFAERPEGSVSTLKIQRTQQEDSAVYLCASSLQTGSYEKLFFGSGTQLSVL.

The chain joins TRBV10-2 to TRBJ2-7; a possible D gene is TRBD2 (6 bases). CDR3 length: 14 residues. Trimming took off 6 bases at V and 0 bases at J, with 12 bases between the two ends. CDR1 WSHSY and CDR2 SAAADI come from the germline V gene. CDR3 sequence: CASRVGGTSYEQYF. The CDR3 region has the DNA TGCGCCAGCAGGGTTGGCGGGACCTCCTACGAGCAGTACTTC.

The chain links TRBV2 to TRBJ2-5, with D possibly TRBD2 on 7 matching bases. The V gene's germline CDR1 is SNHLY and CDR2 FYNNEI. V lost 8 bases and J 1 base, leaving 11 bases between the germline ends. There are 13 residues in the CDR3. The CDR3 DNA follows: TGTGCCAGCGAGCGGGACATCCAAGAGACCCAGTACTTC. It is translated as CASERDIQETQYF.

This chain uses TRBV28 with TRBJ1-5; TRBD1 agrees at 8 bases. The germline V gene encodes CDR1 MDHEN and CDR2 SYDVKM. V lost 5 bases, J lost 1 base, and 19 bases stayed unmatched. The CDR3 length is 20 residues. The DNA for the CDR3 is TGTGCCAGCAGTCGGTTGAGGACAGGGCCCCTCCTGGGCAGCAATCAGCCCCAGCATTTT. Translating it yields CASSRLRTGPLLGSNQPQHF.

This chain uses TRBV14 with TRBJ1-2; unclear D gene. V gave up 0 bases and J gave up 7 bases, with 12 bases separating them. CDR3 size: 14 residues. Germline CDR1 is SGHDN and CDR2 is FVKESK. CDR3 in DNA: TGTGCCAGCAGCCAAGACAGGATCTTTGGTGGCTACACCTTC. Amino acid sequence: CASSQDRIFGGYTF.

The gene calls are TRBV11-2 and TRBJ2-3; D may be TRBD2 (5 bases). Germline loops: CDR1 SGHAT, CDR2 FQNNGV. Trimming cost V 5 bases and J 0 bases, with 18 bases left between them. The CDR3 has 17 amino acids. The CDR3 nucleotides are TGTGCCAGCAGCCCATTTTTCAGCGGAGATAGCACAGATACGCAGTATTTT. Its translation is CASSPFFSGDSTDTQYF. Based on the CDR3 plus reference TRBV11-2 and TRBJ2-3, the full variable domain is EAGVAQSPRYKIIEKRQSVAFWCNPISGHATLYWYQQILGQGPKLLIQFQNNGVVDDSQLPKDRFSAERLKGVDSTLKIQPAKLEDSAVYLCASSPFFSGDSTDTQYFGPGTRLTVL.

CDR3 amino acids: CASYSPPYGYTF. Here the CDR3 DNA reads TGTGCCAGCTATAGTCCCCCCTATGGCTACACCTTC. This sequence joins TRBV2 and TRBJ1-2; D unclear. Per germline, CDR1 SNHLY and CDR2 FYNNEI. With 8 bases removed from V and 4 bases from J, the gap between germline ends came to 11 bases. The CDR3 is 12 amino acids. The full variable domain, with the rest looked up from reference TRBV2 and TRBJ1-2, is EPEVTQTPSHQVTQMGQEVILRCVPISNHLYFYWYRQILGQKVEFLVSFYNNEISEKSEIFDDQFSVERPDGSNFTLKIRSTKLEDSAMYFCASYSPPYGYTFGSGTRLTVV.

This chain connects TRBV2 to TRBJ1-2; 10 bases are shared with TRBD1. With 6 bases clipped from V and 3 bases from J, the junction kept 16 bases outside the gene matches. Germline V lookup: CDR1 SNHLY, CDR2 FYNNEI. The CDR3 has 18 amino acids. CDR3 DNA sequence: TGTGCCAGCAGCTACCCGGGACAGGGGCGCCGGGGGGACTATGGCTACACCTTC. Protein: CASSYPGQGRRGDYGYTF.

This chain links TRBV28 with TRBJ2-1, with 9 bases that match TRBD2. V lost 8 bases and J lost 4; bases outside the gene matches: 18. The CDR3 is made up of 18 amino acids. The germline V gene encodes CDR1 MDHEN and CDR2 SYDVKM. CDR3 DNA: TGTGCCAGCCTCGTCCCCAGTGGCGGGAGGGGAGGGTACAATGAGCAGTTCTTC. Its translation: CASLVPSGGRGGYNEQFF.

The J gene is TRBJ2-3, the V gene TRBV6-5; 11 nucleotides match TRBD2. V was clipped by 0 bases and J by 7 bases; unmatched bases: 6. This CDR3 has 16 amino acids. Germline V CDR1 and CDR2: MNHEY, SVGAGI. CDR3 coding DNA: TGTGCCAGCAGTTACTCGTTAGCGGGAGGGCCACATACGCAGTATTTT. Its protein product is CASSYSLAGGPHTQYF.

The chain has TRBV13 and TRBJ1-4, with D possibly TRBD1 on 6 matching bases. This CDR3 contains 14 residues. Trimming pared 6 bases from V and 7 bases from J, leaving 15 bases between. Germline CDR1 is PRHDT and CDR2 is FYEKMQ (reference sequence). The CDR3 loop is CASRTQGPREKLFF. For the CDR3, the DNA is TGTGCCAGCAGAACACAGGGACCTCGTGAAAAACTGTTTTTT. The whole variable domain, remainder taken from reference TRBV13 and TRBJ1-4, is AAGVIQSPRHLIKEKRETATLKCYPIPRHDTVYWYQQGPGQDPQFLISFYEKMQSDKGSIPDRFSAQQFSDYHSELNMSSLELGDSALYFCASRTQGPREKLFFGSGTQLSVL.

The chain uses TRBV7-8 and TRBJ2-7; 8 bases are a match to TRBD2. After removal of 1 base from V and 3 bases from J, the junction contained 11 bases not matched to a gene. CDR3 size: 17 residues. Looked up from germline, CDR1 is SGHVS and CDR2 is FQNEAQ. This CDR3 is CASSLEIGRAKGYEQYF. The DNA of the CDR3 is TGTGCCAGCAGCTTAGAGATCGGGAGGGCCAAGGGCTACGAGCAGTACTTC.

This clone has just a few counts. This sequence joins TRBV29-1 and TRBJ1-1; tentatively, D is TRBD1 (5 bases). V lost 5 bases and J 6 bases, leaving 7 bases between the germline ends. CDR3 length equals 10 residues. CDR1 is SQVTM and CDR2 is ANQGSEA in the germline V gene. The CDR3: CSVTGAEAFF. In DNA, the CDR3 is TGCAGCGTTACAGGCGCTGAAGCTTTCTTT.

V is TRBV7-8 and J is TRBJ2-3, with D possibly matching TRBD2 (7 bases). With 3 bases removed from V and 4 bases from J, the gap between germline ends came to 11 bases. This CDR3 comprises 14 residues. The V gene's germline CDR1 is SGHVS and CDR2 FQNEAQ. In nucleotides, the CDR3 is TGTGCCAGCAGCTTCGGGGGGCCCTCAGATACGCAGTATTTT. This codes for CASSFGGPSDTQYF.

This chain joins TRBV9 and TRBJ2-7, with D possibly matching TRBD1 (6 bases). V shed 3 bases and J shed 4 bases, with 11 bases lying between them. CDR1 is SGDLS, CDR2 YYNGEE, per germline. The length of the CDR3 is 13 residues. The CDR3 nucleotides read TGTGCCAGCAGCGAAGGACAGCAGTACGAGCAGTACTTC. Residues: CASSEGQQYEQYF.

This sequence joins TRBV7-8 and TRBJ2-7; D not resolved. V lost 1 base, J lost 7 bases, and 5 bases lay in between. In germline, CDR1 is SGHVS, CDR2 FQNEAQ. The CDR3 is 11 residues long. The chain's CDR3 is CASSLVREQYF. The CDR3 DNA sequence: TGTGCCAGCAGCTTAGTGAGGGAGCAGTACTTC.

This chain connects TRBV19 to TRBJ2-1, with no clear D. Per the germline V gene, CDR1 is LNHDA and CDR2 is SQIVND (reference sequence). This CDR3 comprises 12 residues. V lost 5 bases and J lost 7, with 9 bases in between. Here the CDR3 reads CASSFVRNEQFF. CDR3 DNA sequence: TGTGCCAGTAGTTTCGTTCGGAATGAGCAGTTCTTC.

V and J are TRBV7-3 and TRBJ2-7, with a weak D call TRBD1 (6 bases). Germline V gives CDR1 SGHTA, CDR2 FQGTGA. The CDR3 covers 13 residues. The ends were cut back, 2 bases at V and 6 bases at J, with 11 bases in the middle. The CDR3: CASSLSTGGEQYF. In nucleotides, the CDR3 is TGTGCCAGCAGCTTATCGACAGGAGGCGAGCAGTACTTC. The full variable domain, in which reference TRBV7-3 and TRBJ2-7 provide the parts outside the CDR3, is GAGVSQTPSNKVTEKGKYVELRCDPISGHTALYWYRQSLGQGPEFLIYFQGTGAADDSGLPNDRFFAVRPEGSVSTLKIQRTERGDSAVYLCASSLSTGGEQYFGPGTRLTVT.

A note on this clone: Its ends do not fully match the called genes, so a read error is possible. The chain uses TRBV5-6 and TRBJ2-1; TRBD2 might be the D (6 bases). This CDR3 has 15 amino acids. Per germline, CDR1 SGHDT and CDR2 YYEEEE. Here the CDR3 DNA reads TGTGCCAGCAGCCGACTAGACGTCGGCTACGATGAGCAGTTCTTC. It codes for CASSRLDVGYDEQFF.

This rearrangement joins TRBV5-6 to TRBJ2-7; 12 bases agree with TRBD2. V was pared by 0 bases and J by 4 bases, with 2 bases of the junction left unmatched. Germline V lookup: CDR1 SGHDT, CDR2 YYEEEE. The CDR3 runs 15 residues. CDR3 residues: CASSLDLAGGYEQYF. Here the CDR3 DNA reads TGTGCCAGCAGCTTGGACCTAGCGGGAGGGTACGAGCAGTACTTC.

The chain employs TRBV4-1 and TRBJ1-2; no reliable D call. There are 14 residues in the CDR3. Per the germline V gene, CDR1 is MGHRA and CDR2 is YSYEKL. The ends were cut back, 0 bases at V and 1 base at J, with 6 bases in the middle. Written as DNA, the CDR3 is TGCGCCAGCAGCCAAGAGACGGGTAACTATGGCTACACCTTC. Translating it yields CASSQETGNYGYTF.

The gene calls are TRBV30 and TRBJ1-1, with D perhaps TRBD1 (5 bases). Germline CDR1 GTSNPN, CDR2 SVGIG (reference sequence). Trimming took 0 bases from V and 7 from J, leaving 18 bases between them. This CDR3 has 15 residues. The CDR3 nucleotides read TGTGCCTGGAGTGTACCGGCAGGGAGGGTGGGTGAAGCTTTCTTT. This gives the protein CAWSVPAGRVGEAFF.

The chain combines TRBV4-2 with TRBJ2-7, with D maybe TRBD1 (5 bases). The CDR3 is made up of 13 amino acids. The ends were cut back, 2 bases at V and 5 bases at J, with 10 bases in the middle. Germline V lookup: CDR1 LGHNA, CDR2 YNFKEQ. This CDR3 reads CASSQQGWDEQYF. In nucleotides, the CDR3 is TGTGCCAGCAGCCAACAGGGCTGGGACGAGCAGTACTTC.

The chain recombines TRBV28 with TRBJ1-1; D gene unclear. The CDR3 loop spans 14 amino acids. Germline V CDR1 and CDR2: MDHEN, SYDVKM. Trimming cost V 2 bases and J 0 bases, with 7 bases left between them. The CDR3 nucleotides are TGTGCCAGCAGTTTAAGACTATTGAACACTGAAGCTTTCTTT. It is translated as CASSLRLLNTEAFF.

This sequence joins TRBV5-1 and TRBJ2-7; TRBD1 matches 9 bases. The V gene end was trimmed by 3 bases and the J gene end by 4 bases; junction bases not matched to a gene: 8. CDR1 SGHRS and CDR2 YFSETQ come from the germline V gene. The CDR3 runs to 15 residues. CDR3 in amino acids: CASSSTGGDPYEQYF. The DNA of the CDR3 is TGCGCCAGCAGCTCGACAGGGGGGGACCCTTACGAGCAGTACTTC. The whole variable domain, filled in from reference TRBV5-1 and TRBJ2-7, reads KAGVTQTPRYLIKTRGQQVTLSCSPISGHRSVSWYQQTPGQGLQFLFEYFSETQRNKGNFPGRFSGRQFSNSRSEMNVSTLELGDSALYLCASSSTGGDPYEQYFGPGTRLTVT.

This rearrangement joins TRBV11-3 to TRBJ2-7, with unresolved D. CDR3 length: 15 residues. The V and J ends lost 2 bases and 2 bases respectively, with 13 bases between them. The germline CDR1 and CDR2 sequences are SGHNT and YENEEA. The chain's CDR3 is CASSLFSNGAYEQYF. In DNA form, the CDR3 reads TGTGCCAGCAGCTTATTCTCGAACGGAGCCTACGAGCAGTACTTC.

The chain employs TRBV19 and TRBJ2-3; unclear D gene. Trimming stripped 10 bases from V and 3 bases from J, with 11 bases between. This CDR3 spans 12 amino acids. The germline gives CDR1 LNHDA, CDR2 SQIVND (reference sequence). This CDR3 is CATRAETDTQYF. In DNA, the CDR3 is TGTGCCACCCGAGCCGAGACAGATACGCAGTATTTT.

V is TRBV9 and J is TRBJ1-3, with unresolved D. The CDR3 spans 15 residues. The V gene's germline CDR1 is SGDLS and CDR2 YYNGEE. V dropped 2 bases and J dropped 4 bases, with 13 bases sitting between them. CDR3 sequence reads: CASSVLTGGGNTIYF. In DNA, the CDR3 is TGTGCCAGCAGCGTTCTTACCGGAGGAGGAAACACCATATATTTT.

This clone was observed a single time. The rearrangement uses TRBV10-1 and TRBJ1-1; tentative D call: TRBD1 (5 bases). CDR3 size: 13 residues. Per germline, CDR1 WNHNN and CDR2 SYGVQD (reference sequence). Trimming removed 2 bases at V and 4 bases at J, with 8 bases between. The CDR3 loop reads CASSETDSTEAFF. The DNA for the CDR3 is TGCGCCAGCAGTGAGACAGACAGCACTGAAGCTTTCTTT.

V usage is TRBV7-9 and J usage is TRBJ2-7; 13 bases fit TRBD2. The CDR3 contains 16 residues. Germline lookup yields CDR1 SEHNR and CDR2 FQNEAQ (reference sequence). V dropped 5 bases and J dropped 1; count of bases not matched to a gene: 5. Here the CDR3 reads CASSQTSGRPSYEQYF. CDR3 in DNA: TGTGCCAGCAGCCAGACTAGCGGGAGGCCTTCCTACGAGCAGTACTTC.